This T cell receptor (beta chain) was recorded in a study of cytomegalovirus exposure and HLA in healthy donors. It was with 60 Vbeta and 13 Jbeta primers that the PCR ran. Profiling relied on immunoSEQ multiplex PCR, and the TCRdb table lists in-frame clones only, not all of them. The sample yields 100,000 to 150,000 clones, around 72% seen once. Germline trimming cut 7 bases from V and 0 bases from J; bases unmatched to any gene: 13. Germline V lookup: CDR1 SGHTA, CDR2 FQGNSA. The CDR3 length is 17 residues. Findings and limits, study-wide: DRB1 showed the most TCR associations and HLA-C the fewest in a later analysis, as rates varied by HLA locus. Researchers counted about 150 TCR beta chains as cytomegalovirus-associated.

About this clone: Its specificity is not known.

The clonotype comes from a man aged 30 to 39 in good health and CMV-seronegative. Sequencing was done on a sample of PBMCs. The chain uses TRBV7-2 and TRBJ2-3; 7 positions agree with TRBD2. CDR3 DNA: TGTGCCAGCAACCGACGGGTTACCGGGGGGAGCACAGATACGCAGTATTTT. Its protein is CASNRRVTGGSTDTQYF. Together with reference TRBV7-2 and TRBJ2-3, the CDR3 gives the full variable domain: GAGVSQSPSNKVTEKGKDVELRCDPISGHTALYWYRQSLGQGLEFLIYFQGNSAPDKSGLPSDRFSAERTGGSVSTLTIQRTQQEDSAVYLCASNRRVTGGSTDTQYFGPGTRLTVL.